The 12 T cell receptor beta chains below were found in one sample sequenced in a study of post-analysis software for immune sequencing data. Unique molecular identifiers had been added to the TCR beta cDNA libraries. Each CDR3 protein is one row after TCRdb ran MiXCR on the PCR reads. The data show some 700,000 distinct CDR3 sequences, roughly three fifths seen once. Study-wide findings and caveats: Roughly five TRBV segments were more frequent in patients than controls; TRBV5-6, TRBV5-1 and TRBV20-1 belonged to this group.

The antigens of these receptors remain unknown. The sequenced sample was blood. Receptors were obtained from a girl aged 2 to 10 with multiple sclerosis.

This sequence joins TRBV10-3 and TRBJ2-7; D not certain. The tail of the sequence fits TRBJ2-5 better, so the J call may be wrong. Germline values: CDR1 ENHRY, CDR2 SYGVKD. The CDR3 runs 13 residues. The CDR3 region has the DNA TGTGCCATCAGTGAGAGGGAAGAGGAGACCCAGTACTTC. Translated, it gives CAISEREEETQYF.

The chain employs TRBV27 and TRBJ1-2; D gene unclear. V was pared by 2 bases and J by 6 bases, with 16 bases between. CDR1 and CDR2 from the germline V gene are MNHEY and SMNVEV (reference sequence). This CDR3 region has 15 residues. This CDR3 is CASSLGFPGQHGYTF. The DNA for the CDR3 is TGTGCCAGCAGTTTAGGCTTCCCTGGGCAGCATGGCTACACCTTC.

The chain has TRBV4-1 and TRBJ2-1; D may be TRBD1 or TRBD2 (6 bases each). Germline lookup yields CDR1 MGHRA and CDR2 YSYEKL. The CDR3 contains 18 residues. V lost 4 bases, J lost 8 bases, and 27 bases lay in between. The CDR3 here is CASSPVGGGVRAIDEQFF. The CDR3 DNA follows: TGCGCCAGCAGCCCTGTTGGGGGCGGGGTACGGGCGATAGATGAGCAGTTCTTC.

CDR3 bases: TGCAGCGTTGGAAGGGGGCTGGAAGAGACCCAGTACTTC. It yields the protein CSVGRGLEETQYF. The chain recombines TRBV29-1 with TRBJ2-5; 7 nucleotides align to TRBD1. With 4 bases clipped from V and 3 bases from J, the junction kept 5 bases outside the gene matches. Germline values: CDR1 SQVTM, CDR2 ANQGSEA. This CDR3 is 13 amino acids long. Using reference TRBV29-1 and TRBJ2-5 for the parts outside the CDR3, the full variable domain is SAVISQKPSRDICQRGTSLTIQCQVDSQVTMMFWYRQQPGQSLTLIATANQGSEATYESGFVIDKFPISRPNLTFSTLTVSNMSPEDSSIYLCSVGRGLEETQYFGPGTRLLVL.

The CDR3 loop reads CASSTPGLAFVDTQYF. In DNA, the CDR3 is TGTGCCAGCAGTACTCCGGGACTAGCGTTCGTAGATACGCAGTATTTT. V gene TRBV2 combines with J gene TRBJ2-3; 10 positions match TRBD2. V shed 5 bases and J 5 bases; nucleotides not matched to a gene: 10. The CDR3 spans 16 residues. Per germline, CDR1 SNHLY and CDR2 FYNNEI.

The chain combines TRBV9 with TRBJ2-3; possible D gene TRBD2, 6 bases. Germline values: CDR1 SGDLS, CDR2 YYNGEE. Trimming took off 0 bases at V and 5 bases at J, with 10 bases between the two ends. CDR3 length equals 14 residues. The CDR3 sequence is CASSVEGAGDTQYF. CDR3 sequence (DNA): TGTGCCAGCAGCGTAGAAGGAGCGGGAGATACGCAGTATTTT.

This chain joins TRBV20-1 and TRBJ2-5, with 9 bases matching TRBD1. With the DNA end fitting TRBJ2-7 better, the J assignment may be wrong. The CDR3 totals 15 residues. Germline V gene lookup returns CDR1 DFQATT and CDR2 SNEGSKA (reference sequence). CDR3 amino acids: CSARDLGTGTYEQYF. The CDR3 region has the DNA TGCAGTGCTAGAGATCTGGGGACAGGGACTTACGAGCAGTACTTC.

The V and J genes are TRBV29-1 and TRBJ1-2, with TRBD1 matching over 7 bases. This CDR3 comprises 13 residues. Germline lookup yields CDR1 SQVTM and CDR2 ANQGSEA. CDR3 region: CSAGTAFSYGYTF. As DNA, the CDR3 is TGCAGTGCCGGGACAGCGTTTTCCTATGGCTACACCTTC.

A word on this clonotype: At one end the junction does not follow the germline gene, possibly because of a read error. The gene calls are TRBV29-1 and TRBJ1-2; 7 nucleotides align to TRBD1. Germline CDR1 SQVTM, CDR2 ANQGSEA. The CDR3 is 16 residues long. As DNA, the CDR3 is TGCAGCGCCCGAGGGGGCGGGGGACGGAACGTCTATGACTACACCTTC. Residues: CSARGGGGRNVYDYTF.

Concerning this clonotype itself: Since the CDR3 does not end with the conserved phenylalanine or tryptophan, this likely comes from a read error. V gene TRBV6-5 combines with J gene TRBJ2-7; D is undetermined. The J call may be mistaken, given a closer DNA end match to TRBJ2-5. The V gene's germline CDR1 is MNHEY and CDR2 SVGAGI. The CDR3 totals 13 residues. This chain's CDR3 is CASSMTSRETQYS. In DNA form, the CDR3 reads TGTGCCAGCAGCATGACCTCCAGGGAGACCCAGTACTCC.

The J gene is TRBJ2-6, the V gene TRBV20-1; perhaps TRBD1 as D (6 bases). This CDR3 is built from 18 residues. Germline assignment: CDR1 DFQATT and CDR2 SNEGSKA (reference sequence). V was trimmed by 0 bases and J by 4 bases, leaving 19 bases between them. As DNA, the CDR3 is TGCAGTGCTAGAGATAACAGGGAGCTCTGGAAAGGGGCCAACGTCCTGACTTTC. Amino acid sequence: CSARDNRELWKGANVLTF.

This chain joins TRBV13 and TRBJ2-3; 11 nucleotides match TRBD2. Germline CDR1 PRHDT, CDR2 FYEKMQ (reference sequence). Trimming cost V 5 bases and J 2 bases; bases outside gene matches: 6. This CDR3 comprises 16 residues. The chain's CDR3 is CASSGRLAGYTDTQYF. The CDR3 DNA sequence: TGTGCCAGCAGCGGCAGACTAGCGGGATACACAGATACGCAGTATTTT.